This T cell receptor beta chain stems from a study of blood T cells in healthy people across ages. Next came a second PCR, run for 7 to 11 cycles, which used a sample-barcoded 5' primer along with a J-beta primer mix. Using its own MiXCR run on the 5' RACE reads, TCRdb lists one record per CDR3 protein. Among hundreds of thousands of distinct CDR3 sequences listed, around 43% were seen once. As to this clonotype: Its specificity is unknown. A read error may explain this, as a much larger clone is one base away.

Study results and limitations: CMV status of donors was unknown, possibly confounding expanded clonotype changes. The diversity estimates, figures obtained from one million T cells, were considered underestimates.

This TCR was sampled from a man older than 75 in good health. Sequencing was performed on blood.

In DNA form, the CDR3 reads TGCAGCGTTGCTCCTCCGACTAGCGGGGGGTACAATGAGCAGTTCTTC. This gives the protein CSVAPPTSGGYNEQFF. The chain couples TRBV29-1 to TRBJ2-1, with 13 positions matching TRBD2. Germline V gene lookup returns CDR1 SQVTM and CDR2 ANQGSEA. V was clipped by 4 bases and J by 4 bases; unmatched bases: 7. This CDR3 comprises 16 residues.